The T cell receptor beta chain described here comes from a study of blood T cell repertoires in COVID-19. Original methodology: By means of reference gene primer amplification, nucleated cell counts were estimated. Produced via immunoSEQ multiplex PCR; TCRdb's table is partial and in-frame only. The DNA gave D and trimming, while V, J and clone size come from that table. The sample has roughly 150,000 clones; about 83% are singletons. Germline V gives CDR1 SEHNR, CDR2 FQNEAQ (reference sequence). V gave up 3 bases and J gave up 0 bases, with 6 bases separating them. This CDR3 has 13 residues. This clone was seen a handful of times. Enrolment of Seattle patients took place during active infection, and they were followed longitudinally.

This sequence originates from a woman older than 75 with COVID-19, enrolled during active disease. This sequence joins TRBV7-9 and TRBJ2-7; no firm D call. What was sequenced was peripheral blood. CDR3 region: CASSFTASYEQYF. CDR3 DNA sequence: TGTGCCAGCAGCTTCACAGCCTCCTACGAGCAGTACTTC.